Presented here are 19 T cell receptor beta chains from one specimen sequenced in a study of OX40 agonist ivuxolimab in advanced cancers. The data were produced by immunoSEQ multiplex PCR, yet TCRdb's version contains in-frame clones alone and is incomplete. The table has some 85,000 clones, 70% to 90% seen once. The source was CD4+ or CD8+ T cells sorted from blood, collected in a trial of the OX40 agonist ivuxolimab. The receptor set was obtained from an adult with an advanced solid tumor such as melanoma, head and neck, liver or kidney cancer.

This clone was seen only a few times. The CDR3 loop is CASSLFPRGPDTQYF. In DNA form, the CDR3 reads TGTGCCAGCAGCTTATTCCCTAGGGGGCCAGATACGCAGTATTTT. The chain uses TRBV7-2 and TRBJ2-3; TRBD1 aligns across 7 bases. V lost 2 bases, J lost 4 bases, and 6 bases stayed unmatched. Looked up from germline, CDR1 is SGHTA and CDR2 is FQGNSA. This CDR3 region has 15 residues. The full variable domain, in which reference TRBV7-2 and TRBJ2-3 provide the parts outside the CDR3, is GAGVSQSPSNKVTEKGKDVELRCDPISGHTALYWYRQSLGQGLEFLIYFQGNSAPDKSGLPSDRFSAERTGGSVSTLTIQRTQQEDSAVYLCASSLFPRGPDTQYFGPGTRLTVL.

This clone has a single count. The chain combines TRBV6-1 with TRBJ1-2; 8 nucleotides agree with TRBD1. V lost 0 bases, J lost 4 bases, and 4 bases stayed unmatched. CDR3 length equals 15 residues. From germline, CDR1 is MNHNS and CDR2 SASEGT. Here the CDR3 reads CASSEAAGGFYGYTF. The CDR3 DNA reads TGTGCCAGCAGTGAAGCGGCAGGGGGCTTCTATGGCTACACCTTC.

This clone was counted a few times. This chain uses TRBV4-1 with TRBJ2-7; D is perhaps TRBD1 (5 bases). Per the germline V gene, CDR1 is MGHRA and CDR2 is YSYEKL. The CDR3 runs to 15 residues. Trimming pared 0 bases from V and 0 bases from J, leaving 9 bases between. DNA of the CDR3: TGCGCCAGCAGCCAAGATAGGGGCTTCTCCTACGAGCAGTACTTC. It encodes CASSQDRGFSYEQYF.

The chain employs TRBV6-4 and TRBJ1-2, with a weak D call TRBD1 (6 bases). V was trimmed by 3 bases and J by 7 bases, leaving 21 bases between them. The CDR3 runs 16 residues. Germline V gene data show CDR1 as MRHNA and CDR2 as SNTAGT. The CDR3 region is CASSDPIRGPNSGYTF. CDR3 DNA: TGTGCCAGCAGTGATCCGATCAGGGGCCCGAATTCTGGCTACACCTTC.

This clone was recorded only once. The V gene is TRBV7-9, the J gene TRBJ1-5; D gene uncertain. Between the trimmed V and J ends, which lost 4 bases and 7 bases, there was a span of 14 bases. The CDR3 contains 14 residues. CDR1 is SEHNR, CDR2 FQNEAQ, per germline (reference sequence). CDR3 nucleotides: TGTGCCAGCAGCTCAGAAGGGTCTAAACAGCCCCAGCATTTT. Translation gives CASSSEGSKQPQHF.

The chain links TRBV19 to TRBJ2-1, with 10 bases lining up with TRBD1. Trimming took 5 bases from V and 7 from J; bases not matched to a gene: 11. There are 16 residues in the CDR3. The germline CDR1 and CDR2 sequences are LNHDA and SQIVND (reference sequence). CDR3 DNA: TGTGCCAGTAGTTATGAGGCGGGACAGGGGAGTAATGAGCAGTTCTTC. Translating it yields CASSYEAGQGSNEQFF.

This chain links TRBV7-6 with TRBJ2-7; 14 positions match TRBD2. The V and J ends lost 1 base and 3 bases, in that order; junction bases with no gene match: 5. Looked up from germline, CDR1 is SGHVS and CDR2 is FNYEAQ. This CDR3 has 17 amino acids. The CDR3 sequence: CASSLDPGLAGDYEQYF. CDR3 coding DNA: TGTGCCAGCAGCTTAGATCCGGGACTAGCGGGGGACTACGAGCAGTACTTC. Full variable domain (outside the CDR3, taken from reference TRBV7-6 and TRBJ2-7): GAGVSQSPRYKVTKRGQDVALRCDPISGHVSLYWYRQALGQGPEFLTYFNYEAQQDKSGLPNDRFSAERPEGSISTLTIQRTEQRDSAMYRCASSLDPGLAGDYEQYFGPGTRLTVT.

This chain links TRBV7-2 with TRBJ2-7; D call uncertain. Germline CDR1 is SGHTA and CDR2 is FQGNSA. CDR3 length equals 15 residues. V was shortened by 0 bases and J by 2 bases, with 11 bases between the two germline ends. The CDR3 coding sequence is TGTGCCAGCAGCTTAGCCCGGGCCGCAACCTACGAGCAGTACTTC. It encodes CASSLARAATYEQYF. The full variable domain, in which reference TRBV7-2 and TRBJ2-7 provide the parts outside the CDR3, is GAGVSQSPSNKVTEKGKDVELRCDPISGHTALYWYRQSLGQGLEFLIYFQGNSAPDKSGLPSDRFSAERTGGSVSTLTIQRTQQEDSAVYLCASSLARAATYEQYFGPGTRLTVT.

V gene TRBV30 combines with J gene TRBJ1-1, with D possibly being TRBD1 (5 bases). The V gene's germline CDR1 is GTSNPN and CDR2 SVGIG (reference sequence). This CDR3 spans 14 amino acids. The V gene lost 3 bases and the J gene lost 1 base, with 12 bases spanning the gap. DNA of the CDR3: TGTGCCTGGAGGGCTGGGACGGCGAACACTGAAGCTTTCTTT. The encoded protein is CAWRAGTANTEAFF.

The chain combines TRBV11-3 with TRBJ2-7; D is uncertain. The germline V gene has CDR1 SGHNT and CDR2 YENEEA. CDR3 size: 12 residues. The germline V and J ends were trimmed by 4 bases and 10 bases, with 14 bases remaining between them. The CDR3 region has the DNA TGTGCCAGCAGCTCAGCTCTTGGCAGCCAGTACTTC. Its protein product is CASSSALGSQYF.

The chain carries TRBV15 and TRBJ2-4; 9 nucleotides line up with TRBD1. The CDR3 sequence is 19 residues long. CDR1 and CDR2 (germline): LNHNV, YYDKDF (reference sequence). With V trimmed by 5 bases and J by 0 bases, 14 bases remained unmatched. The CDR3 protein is CATSSPGQGGRLAKNIQYF. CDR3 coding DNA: TGTGCCACCAGCTCTCCGGGACAGGGCGGTCGATTAGCCAAAAACATTCAGTACTTC.

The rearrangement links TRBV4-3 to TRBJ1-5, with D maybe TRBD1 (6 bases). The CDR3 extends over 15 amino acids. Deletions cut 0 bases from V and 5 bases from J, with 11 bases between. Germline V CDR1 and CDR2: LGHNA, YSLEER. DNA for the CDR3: TGCGCCAGCAGCCAAGATCCAGGGGATGATCAGCCCCAGCATTTT. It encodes CASSQDPGDDQPQHF.

The CDR3 protein is CASSLKVGSNSPLHF. The CDR3 coding sequence is TGTGCCAGCAGCTTAAAAGTTGGGTCTAATTCACCCCTCCACTTT. This chain links TRBV7-9 with TRBJ1-6; no clear D. The V gene lost 2 bases and the J gene lost 6 bases, with 11 bases spanning the gap. The CDR3 spans 15 residues. The germline CDR1 and CDR2 sequences are SEHNR and FQNEAQ (reference sequence).

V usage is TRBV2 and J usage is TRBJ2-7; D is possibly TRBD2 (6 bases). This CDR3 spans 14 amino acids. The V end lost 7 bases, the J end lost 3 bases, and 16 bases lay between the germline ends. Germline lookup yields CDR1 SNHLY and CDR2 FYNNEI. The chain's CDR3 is CASTPSSALYEQYF. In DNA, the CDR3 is TGTGCCAGCACCCCTTCTAGCGCGCTCTACGAGCAGTACTTC.

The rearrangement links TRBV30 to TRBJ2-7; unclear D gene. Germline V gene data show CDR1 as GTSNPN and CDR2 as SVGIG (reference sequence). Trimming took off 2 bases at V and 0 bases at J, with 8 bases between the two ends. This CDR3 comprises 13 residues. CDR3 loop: CAWSQSLSYEQYF. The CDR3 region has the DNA TGTGCCTGGAGTCAAAGCCTCTCCTACGAGCAGTACTTC.

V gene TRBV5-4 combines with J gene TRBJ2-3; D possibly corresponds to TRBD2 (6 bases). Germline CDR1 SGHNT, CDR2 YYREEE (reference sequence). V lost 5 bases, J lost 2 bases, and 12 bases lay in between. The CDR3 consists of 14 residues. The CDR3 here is CASRSGLFTDTQYF. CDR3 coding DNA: TGTGCCAGCAGATCGGGACTCTTCACAGATACGCAGTATTTT.

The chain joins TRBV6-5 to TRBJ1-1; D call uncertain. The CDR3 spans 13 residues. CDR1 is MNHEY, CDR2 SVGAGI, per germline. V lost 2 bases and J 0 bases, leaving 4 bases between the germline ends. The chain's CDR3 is CASSYRVNTEAFF. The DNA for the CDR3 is TGTGCCAGCAGTTACAGGGTGAACACTGAAGCTTTCTTT.

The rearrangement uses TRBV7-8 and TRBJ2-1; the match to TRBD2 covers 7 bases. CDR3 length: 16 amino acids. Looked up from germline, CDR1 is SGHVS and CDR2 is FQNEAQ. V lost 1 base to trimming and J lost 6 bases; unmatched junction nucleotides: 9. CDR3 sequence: CASSLVSGAGSNEQFF. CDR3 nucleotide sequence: TGTGCCAGCAGCTTAGTGAGCGGGGCTGGGAGCAATGAGCAGTTCTTC.

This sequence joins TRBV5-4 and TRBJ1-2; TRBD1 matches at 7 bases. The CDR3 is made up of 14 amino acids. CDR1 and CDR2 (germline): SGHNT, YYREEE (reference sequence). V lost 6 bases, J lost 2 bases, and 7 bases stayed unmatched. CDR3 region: CASNPGGGNYGYTF. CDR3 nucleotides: TGTGCCAGCAACCCAGGGGGGGGGAACTATGGCTACACCTTC. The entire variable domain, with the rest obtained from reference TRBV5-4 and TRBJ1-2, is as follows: ETGVTQSPTHLIKTRGQQVTLRCSSQSGHNTVSWYQQALGQGPQFIFQYYREEENGRGNFPPRFSGLQFPNYSSELNVNALELDDSALYLCASNPGGGNYGYTFGSGTRLTVV.